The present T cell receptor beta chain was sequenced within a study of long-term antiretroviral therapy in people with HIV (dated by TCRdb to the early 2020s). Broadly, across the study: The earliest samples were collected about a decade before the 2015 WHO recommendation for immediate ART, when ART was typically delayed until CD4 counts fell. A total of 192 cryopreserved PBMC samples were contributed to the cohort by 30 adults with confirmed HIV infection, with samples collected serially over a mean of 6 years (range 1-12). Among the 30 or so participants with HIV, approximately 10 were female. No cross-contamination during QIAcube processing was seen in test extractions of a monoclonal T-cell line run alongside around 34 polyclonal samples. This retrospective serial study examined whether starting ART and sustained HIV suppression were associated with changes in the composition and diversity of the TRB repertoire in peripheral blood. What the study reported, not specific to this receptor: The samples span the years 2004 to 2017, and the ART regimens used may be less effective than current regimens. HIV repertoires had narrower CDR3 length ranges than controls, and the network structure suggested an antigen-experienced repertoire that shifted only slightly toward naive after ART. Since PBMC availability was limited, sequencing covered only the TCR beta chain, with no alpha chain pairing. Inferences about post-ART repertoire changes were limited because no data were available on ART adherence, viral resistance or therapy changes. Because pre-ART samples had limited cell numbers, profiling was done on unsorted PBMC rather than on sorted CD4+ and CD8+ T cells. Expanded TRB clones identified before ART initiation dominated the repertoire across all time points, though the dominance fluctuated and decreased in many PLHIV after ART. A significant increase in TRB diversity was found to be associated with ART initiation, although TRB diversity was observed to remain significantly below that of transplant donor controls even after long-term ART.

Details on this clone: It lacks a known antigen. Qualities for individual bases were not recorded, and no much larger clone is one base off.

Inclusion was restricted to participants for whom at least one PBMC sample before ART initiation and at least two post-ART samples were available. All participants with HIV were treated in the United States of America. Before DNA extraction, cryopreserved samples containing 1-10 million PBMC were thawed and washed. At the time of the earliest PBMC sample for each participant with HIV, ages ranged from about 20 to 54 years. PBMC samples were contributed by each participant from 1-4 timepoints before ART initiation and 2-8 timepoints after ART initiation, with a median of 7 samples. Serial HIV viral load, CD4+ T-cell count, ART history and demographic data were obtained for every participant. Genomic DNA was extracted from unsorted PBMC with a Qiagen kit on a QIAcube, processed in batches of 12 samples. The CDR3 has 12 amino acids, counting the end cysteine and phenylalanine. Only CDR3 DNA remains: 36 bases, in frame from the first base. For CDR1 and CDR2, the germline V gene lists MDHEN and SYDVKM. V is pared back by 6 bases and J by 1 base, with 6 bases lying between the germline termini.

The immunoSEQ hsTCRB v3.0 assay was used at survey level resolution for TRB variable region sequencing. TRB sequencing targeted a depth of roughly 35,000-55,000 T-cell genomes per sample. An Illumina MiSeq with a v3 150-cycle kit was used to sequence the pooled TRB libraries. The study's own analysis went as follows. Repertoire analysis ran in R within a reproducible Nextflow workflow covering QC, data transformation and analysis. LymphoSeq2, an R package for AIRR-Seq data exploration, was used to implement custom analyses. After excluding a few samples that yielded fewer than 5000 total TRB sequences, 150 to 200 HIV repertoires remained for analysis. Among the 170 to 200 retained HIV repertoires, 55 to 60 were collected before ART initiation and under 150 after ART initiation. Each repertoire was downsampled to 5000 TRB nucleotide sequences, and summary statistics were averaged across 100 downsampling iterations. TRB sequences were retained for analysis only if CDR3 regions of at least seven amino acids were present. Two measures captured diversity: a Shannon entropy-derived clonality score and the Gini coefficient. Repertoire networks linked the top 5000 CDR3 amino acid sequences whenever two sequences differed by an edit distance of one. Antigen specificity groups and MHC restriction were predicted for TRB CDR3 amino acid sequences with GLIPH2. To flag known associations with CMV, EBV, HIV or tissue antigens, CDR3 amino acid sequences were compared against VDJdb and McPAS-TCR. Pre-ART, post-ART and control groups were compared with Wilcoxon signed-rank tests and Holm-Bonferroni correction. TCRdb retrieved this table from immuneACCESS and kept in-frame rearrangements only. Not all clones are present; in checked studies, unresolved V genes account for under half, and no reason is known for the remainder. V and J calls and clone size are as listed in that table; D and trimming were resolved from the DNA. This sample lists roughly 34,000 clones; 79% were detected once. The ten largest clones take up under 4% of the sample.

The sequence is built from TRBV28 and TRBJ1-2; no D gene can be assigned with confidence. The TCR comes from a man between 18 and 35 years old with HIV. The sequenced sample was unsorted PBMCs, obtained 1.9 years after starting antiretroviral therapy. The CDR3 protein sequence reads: CASRTNNYGYTF. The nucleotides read TGTGCCAGCAGGACCAATAACTATGGCTACACCTTC.